A single sample is the source of the 6 T cell receptor beta chains below, sequenced in a study of cytomegalovirus exposure and HLA in healthy donors (dated by TCRdb to about 2017). The library was produced with the immunoSEQ multiplex PCR assay. For the multiplex PCR, a mixture combining 60 forward primers for TCR Vbeta segments and 13 reverse primers for TCR Jbeta segments was used. What TCRdb holds here is the immuneACCESS table cut down to in-frame rearrangements. Part of the clones is not present; checked against another copy, under half of the missing clones reflect an unresolved V gene, and the others are unexplained. This sample is represented by some 150,000 clones; about four fifths of them were singletons. The top ten clones comprise around 6.5% of the sample. Sequences were obtained from PBMCs. The receptors here all came from a man aged 50-60 years in good health and CMV-seropositive.

The V call is TRBV7-9, the J call TRBJ1-1; weak D call: TRBD1 (5 bases). Germline loops: CDR1 SEHNR, CDR2 FQNEAQ (reference sequence). V was cut by 3 bases and J by 0 bases, with 8 bases left in between. The CDR3 consists of 14 residues. This CDR3 reads CASSFTGLNTEAFF. The CDR3 nucleotides read TGTGCCAGCAGCTTCACAGGCTTGAACACTGAAGCTTTCTTT.

V and J are TRBV7-8 and TRBJ2-1, with 9 nucleotides matching TRBD1. There are 15 residues in the CDR3. CDR1 is SGHVS, CDR2 FQNEAQ, per germline. Trimming cost V 2 bases and J 8 bases; bases outside gene matches: 7. In DNA form, the CDR3 reads TGTGCCAGCAGCTTAAGTCGTGACAGGGGGGATGAGCAGTTCTTC. Its protein product is CASSLSRDRGDEQFF.

This clone was seen just once. The gene calls are TRBV29-1 and TRBJ2-5, with 11 positions matching TRBD1. This CDR3 is 12 amino acids long. CDR1 and CDR2 (germline): SQVTM, ANQGSEA. CDR3 region: CKAGTGGETQYF. The CDR3 nucleotides are TGCAAAGCCGGGACAGGGGGGGAGACCCAGTACTTC.

V and J are TRBV28 and TRBJ1-6; D is undetermined. V was pared by 6 bases and J by 10 bases, with 19 bases between. CDR1 and CDR2 (germline): MDHEN, SYDVKM. CDR3 size: 15 residues. CDR3 nucleotides: TGTGCCAGCAGAAATCTGGGAGGGTCTCGGTCACCCCTCCACTTT. Translated, it gives CASRNLGGSRSPLHF.

The chain links TRBV28 to TRBJ2-7; 10 nucleotides align to TRBD1. CDR3 length: 15 residues. V lost 7 bases to trimming and J lost 0 bases; unmatched junction nucleotides: 6. CDR1 MDHEN and CDR2 SYDVKM come from the germline V gene. CDR3 nucleotides: TGTGCCAGCATTCTTGGACAGGGGGGCTCCTACGAGCAGTACTTC. This encodes CASILGQGGSYEQYF.

This clone was recorded only once. V and J are TRBV7-3 and TRBJ2-7; a weak D match, TRBD1 (6 bases). Trimming removed 2 bases at V and 0 bases at J, with 8 bases between. The germline CDR1 and CDR2 sequences are SGHTA and FQGTGA. CDR3 length: 14 amino acids. The DNA of the CDR3 is TGTGCCAGCAGCTTAGGGGGACACTCCTACGAGCAGTACTTC. It translates to CASSLGGHSYEQYF. Based on the CDR3 plus reference TRBV7-3 and TRBJ2-7, the full variable domain is GAGVSQTPSNKVTEKGKYVELRCDPISGHTALYWYRQSLGQGPEFLIYFQGTGAADDSGLPNDRFFAVRPEGSVSTLKIQRTERGDSAVYLCASSLGGHSYEQYFGPGTRLTVT.